This entry concerns a single T cell receptor beta chain. Its antigen is not known. The data originate from a study of graft-versus-host responses after intestinal transplantation. Study-wide background: The whole recipient group had anti-thymocyte globulin induction followed by tacrolimus and steroids for 2 to 3 years.

TCRdb's copy holds only in-frame clones and misses some; the assay was immunoSEQ multiplex PCR. The data show about 100,000 clones, more than 85% seen once. V lost 7 bases and J lost 0, with 18 bases in between. The CDR3 loop spans 16 amino acids. Germline lookup yields CDR1 SGDLS and CDR2 YYNGEE. Broader study findings: In recipient marrow, GvH clones were found, and some appeared first in ileum or blood.

The sequencing used unstimulated CD4+ T cells sorted from spleen or lymph node cells, collected before transplant. The sequence was collected from a human donor who was the organ donor for an intestinal transplant. The J gene is TRBJ2-3, the V gene TRBV9; weak D call: TRBD1 (5 bases). The CDR3 DNA sequence: TGTGCCAGCGGTTCTGGGGATGGGGCTAGCACAGATACGCAGTATTTT. As protein: CASGSGDGASTDTQYF.